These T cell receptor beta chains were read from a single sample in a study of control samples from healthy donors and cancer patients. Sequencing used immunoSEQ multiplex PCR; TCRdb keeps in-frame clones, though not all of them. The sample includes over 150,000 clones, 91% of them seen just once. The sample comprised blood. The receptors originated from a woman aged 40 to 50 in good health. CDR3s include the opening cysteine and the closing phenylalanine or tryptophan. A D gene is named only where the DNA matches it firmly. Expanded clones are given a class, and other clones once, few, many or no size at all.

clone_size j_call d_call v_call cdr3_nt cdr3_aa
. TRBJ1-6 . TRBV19 TGTGCCAGTAGTATTCCCCAGACAGGCGCCCTCCACTTT CASSIPQTGALHF
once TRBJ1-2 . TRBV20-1 TGCAGTGCTGGCGGGGGTGGCTACACCTTC CSAGGGGYTF
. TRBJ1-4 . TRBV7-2 TGTGCCAGCAGCCTTACCGGGCCAGAAAATGAAAAACTGTTTTTT CASSLTGPENEKLFF
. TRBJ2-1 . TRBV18 TGTGCCAGCTCACCAGGGCACCAGAGCTCCTACAATGAGCAGTTCTTC CASSPGHQSSYNEQFF
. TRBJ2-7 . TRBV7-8 TGTGCCAGCAGCTTAGTTAGTTACGAGCAGTACTTC CASSLVSYEQYF
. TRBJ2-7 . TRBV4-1 TGCGCCAGCAGCCGAGTCTCCTTAGGGTACGAGCAGTACTTC CASSRVSLGYEQYF
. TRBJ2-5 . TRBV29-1 TGCAGCGTTGATTGGGACGGAGGGGAGACCCAGTACTTC CSVDWDGGETQYF
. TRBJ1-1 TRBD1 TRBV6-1 TGTGCCAGCAGTGAACAGGGGGGGAACACTGAAGCTTTCTTT CASSEQGGNTEAFF
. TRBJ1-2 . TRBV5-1 TGCGCCAGCAGCATGGGGGGAATAGGGTACTATGGCTACACCTTC CASSMGGIGYYGYTF
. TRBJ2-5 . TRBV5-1 TGCGCCAGCAGCTTGGGTTACGTAGAAGAGACCCAGTACTTC CASSLGYVEETQYF
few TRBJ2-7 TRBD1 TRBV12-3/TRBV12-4 TGTGCCAGCAGTTTTCGACAGGGGGGTTTATTCTTC CASSFRQGGLFF
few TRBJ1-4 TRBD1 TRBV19 TGTGCCAGCGGGGACAGCGCAACTAATGAAAAACTGTTTTTT CASGDSATNEKLFF
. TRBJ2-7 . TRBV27 TGTGCCAGCAGTTCAGCGTGGGGAGAGCAGTACTTC CASSSAWGEQYF
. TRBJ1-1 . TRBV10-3 TGTGCCATCAGTGAGTCTAGTATGGGGTTGAACACTGAAGCTTTCTTT CAISESSMGLNTEAFF
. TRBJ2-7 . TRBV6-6 TGTGCCAGTAACCGGGACCCTCTCGTCTACGAGCAGTACTTC CASNRDPLVYEQYF
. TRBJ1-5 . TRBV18 TGTGCCAGCCGAACTGCGGGAGGGCTCAATCAGCCCCAGCATTTT CASRTAGGLNQPQHF
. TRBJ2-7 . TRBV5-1 TGCGCCAGCAGCTTGGAGGGGGGCTGGAACGAGCAGTACTTC CASSLEGGWNEQYF